This TCR beta chain is from a study of cytomegalovirus exposure and HLA in healthy donors. V gave up 4 bases and J gave up 6 bases; unmatched junction bases: 4. Germline V gene sequence: CDR1 SGHRS, CDR2 YFSETQ. The CDR3 covers 14 residues. The primer mix had 60 Vbeta and 13 Jbeta primers. Original processing methods: There were around 78 million unique TCR beta chains by a later count, and 10 million to 12 million of them were shared. Assay: immunoSEQ multiplex PCR; the TCRdb copy retains only in-frame clones and omits some. V, J and clone size are those of that table, while D and trimming were read from the DNA. This table holds 65,000 to 70,000 clones, roughly four fifths found once.

This TCR was sampled from a woman younger than 45 in good health and CMV-seropositive. Source material: PBMCs. This chain connects TRBV5-1 to TRBJ1-6; TRBD1 matches at 7 bases. CDR3 amino acids: CASSPGTVNSPLHF. The CDR3 nucleotides are TGCGCCAGCAGCCCTGGGACAGTTAATTCACCCCTCCACTTT.